This TCR beta chain was identified in a study of T cell repertoires in cytomegalovirus infection. Study-wide background: It can be stated that public TCR beta signatures indicated CMV infection as well as a matching HLA type.

The germline CDR1 and CDR2 sequences are SGHTA and FQGNSA. J lost 5 bases, V lost 5 bases, and 8 bases had no gene match. The CDR3 extends over 14 amino acids. Regarding this clonotype: The target antigen is unknown.

Study-wide points: HLA-C-restricted CMV-specific TCR beta clonotypes prevailed in the ex vivo response.

From the reads, TCRdb called clonotypes with MiXCR, one entry per CDR3 protein. The profile covers approximately 260,000 distinct CDR3 sequences, with about 20% appearing a single time and 15% to 20% taken by the ten largest. This specimen consisted of cultured PBMCs, obtained from culture after CMV antigen stimulation. The V and J genes are TRBV7-2 and TRBJ2-5; TRBD2 aligns across 7 bases. This sequence originates from a human donor in good health (CMV status not recorded). Some clones in this sample may be carry-over from other donors' samples. CDR3 sequence: CASSPAGVLETQYF. The CDR3 nucleotides read TGTGCCAGCAGCCCTGCGGGGGTTCTGGAGACCCAGTACTTC.